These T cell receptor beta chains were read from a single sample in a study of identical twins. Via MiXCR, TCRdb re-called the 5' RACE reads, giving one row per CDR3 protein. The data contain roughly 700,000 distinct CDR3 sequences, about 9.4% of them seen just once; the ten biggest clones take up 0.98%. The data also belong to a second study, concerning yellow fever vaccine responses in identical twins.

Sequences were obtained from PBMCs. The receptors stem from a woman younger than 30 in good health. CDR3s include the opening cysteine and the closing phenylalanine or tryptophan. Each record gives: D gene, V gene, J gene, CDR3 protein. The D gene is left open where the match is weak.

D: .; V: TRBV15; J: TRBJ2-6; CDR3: CATSRDLEANVLTF
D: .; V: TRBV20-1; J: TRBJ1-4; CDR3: CSARMFSDEDEKLFF
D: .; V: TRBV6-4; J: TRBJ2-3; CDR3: CATSAGSTDTQYF
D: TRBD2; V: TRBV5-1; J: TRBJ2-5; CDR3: CASSLAASGGGETQYF
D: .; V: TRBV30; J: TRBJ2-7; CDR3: CASNRGSPTSEQYF
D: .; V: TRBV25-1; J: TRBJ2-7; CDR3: CASSDPTLGDYEQYF
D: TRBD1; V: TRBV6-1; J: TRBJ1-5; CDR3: CATTGDSNQPQHF
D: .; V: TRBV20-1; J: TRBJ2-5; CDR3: CSALPRHETQYF
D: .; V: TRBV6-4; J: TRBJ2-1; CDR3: CASSASEDNEQFF
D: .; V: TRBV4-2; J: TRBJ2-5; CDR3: CASSPGRSGTALLQETQYF
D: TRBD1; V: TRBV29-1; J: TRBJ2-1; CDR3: CSVPGQGAGSYNEQFF
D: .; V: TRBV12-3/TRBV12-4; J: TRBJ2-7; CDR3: CASSSADSDEQYF
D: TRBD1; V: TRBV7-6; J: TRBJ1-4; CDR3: CASSGITGGNEKLFF
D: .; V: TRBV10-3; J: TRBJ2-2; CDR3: CASGRDTGELFF
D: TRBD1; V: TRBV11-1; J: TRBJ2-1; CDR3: CASSLERVIRDRSPGNEQFF
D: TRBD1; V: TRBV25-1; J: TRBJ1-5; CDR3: CASSESSGGFVQPQHF
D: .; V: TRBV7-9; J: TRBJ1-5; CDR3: CASSGDSERNQPQHF
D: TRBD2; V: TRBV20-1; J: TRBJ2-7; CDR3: CSARPRLAGYPYEQYF
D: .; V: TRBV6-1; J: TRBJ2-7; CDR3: CASSGPAYEQYF
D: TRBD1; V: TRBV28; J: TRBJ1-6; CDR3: CASSHGQGGSPLHF
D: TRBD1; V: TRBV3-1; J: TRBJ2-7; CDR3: CASSQEIPISGGVYEQYF
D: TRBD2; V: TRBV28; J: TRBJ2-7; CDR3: CAGGAGDSYEQYF
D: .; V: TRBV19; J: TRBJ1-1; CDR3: CASRPPMNTEAFF
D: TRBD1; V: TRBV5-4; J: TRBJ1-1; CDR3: CASRGAGTGSPEAFF
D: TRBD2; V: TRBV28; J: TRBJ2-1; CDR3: CASSLGWEGEQFF
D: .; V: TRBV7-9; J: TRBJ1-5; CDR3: CASSRLEGGDQPQHF
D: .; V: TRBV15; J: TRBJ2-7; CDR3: CATSREKGADYEQYF
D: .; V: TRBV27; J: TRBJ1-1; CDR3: CASSLSAGMNTEAFF
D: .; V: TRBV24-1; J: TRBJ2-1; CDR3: CATSDGQGGAYNEQFF
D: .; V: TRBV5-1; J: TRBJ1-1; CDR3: CASSLAPGWVTEAFF
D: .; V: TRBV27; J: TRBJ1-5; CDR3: CASSREGSSNQPQHF
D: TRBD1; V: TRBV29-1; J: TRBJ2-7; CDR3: CSVMTGTGAFDEQYF
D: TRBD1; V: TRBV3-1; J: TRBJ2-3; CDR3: CASSRTWTGYSTDTQYF
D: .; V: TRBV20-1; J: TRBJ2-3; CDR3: CSAKITDTQYF
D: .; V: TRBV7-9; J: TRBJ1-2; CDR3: CASSLGATGGDYGYTF
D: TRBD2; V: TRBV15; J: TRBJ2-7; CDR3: CATSRPLAGLSYEQYF